Shown below are 24 T cell receptor beta chains from a single sample sequenced in a study of a mutant IDH1 vaccine in newly diagnosed glioma. The time point: week 47, end of study. Each dose of the vaccine consisted of 300 ug of mutant IDH1 20-mer peptide, with topical imiquimod. No antigen has been assigned to these receptors. The protocol was immunoSEQ multiplex PCR, while the TCRdb copy is restricted to in-frame clones and leaves out a portion. The sample includes roughly 32,000 clones, roughly 87% of them seen just once. Sequencing was performed on PBMCs, taken from a glioma patient whose treatment included an IDH1 peptide vaccine. Receptor source: a man between 35 and 55 years old with glioma.

This clone occurred a few times. V usage is TRBV27 and J usage is TRBJ2-6; D is unresolved. V gave up 5 bases and J gave up 18 bases, with 26 bases separating them. Germline CDR1 and CDR2: MNHEY and SMNVEV (reference sequence). The CDR3 sequence is 15 residues long. The CDR3 DNA is TGTGCCAGCAGTCCTGAATCTCCTGGCTACAAAGTCGGGACTTTC. It encodes CASSPESPGYKVGTF.

This clone was seen just once. The chain joins TRBV4-1 to TRBJ1-3; no reliable D call. The CDR3 has 11 residues. V shed 4 bases and J shed 4 bases, with 2 bases lying between them. The germline V gene encodes CDR1 MGHRA and CDR2 YSYEKL. The chain's CDR3 is CASSPGNTIYF. In DNA, the CDR3 is TGCGCCAGCAGCCCAGGAAACACCATATATTTT.

In nucleotides, the CDR3 is TGTGCCACCGCCCGGGGGGCGGACTACAATGAGCAGTTCTTC. It translates to CATARGADYNEQFF. The chain has TRBV6-1 and TRBJ2-1, with a tentative D call TRBD2 (7 bases). CDR1 and CDR2 from the germline V gene are MNHNS and SASEGT. The length of the CDR3 is 14 residues. V gave up 10 bases and J gave up 3 bases, with 16 bases separating them.

The CDR3 spells CASSLWSPAGGSEQYF. As DNA, the CDR3 is TGTGCCAGCAGTTTATGGTCCCCCGCGGGGGGTAGCGAGCAGTACTTC. V and J are TRBV28 and TRBJ2-7, with TRBD2 matching over 8 bases. Germline CDR1 and CDR2: MDHEN and SYDVKM. V gave up 0 bases and J gave up 6 bases; unmatched junction bases: 10. This CDR3 is built from 16 residues. Full variable domain (outside the CDR3, taken from reference TRBV28 and TRBJ2-7): DVKVTQSSRYLVKRTGEKVFLECVQDMDHENMFWYRQDPGLGLRLIYFSYDVKMKEKGDIPEGYSVSREKKERFSLILESASTNQTSMYLCASSLWSPAGGSEQYFGPGTRLTVT.

This chain connects TRBV7-2 to TRBJ2-7, with 9 nucleotides matching TRBD2. With 1 base clipped from V and 6 bases from J, the junction kept 7 bases outside the gene matches. From germline, CDR1 is SGHTA and CDR2 FQGNSA. This CDR3 has 15 residues. For the CDR3, the DNA is TGTGCCAGCAGCTTAGGTGGACTAGCGTCGAGCGAGCAGTACGTC. Residues: CASSLGGLASSEQYV.

The table lists this clone with a count of one. This sequence joins TRBV5-1 and TRBJ2-5; D call uncertain. The J call may be mistaken, given a closer DNA end match to TRBJ2-7. The CDR3 covers 12 residues. Looked up from germline, CDR1 is SGHRS and CDR2 is YFSETQ. The CDR3 spells CASSLGDYEQYF. In nucleotides, the CDR3 is TGCGCCAGCAGCTTGGGAGACTACGAGCAGTACTTC.

The chain couples TRBV9 to TRBJ2-5; possibly TRBD1 for D (5 bases). The J call may be in error: the DNA end matches TRBJ2-7 better. Per the germline V gene, CDR1 is SGDLS and CDR2 is YYNGEE. The CDR3 consists of 15 residues. The CDR3 is CASSVGAGIRYEQYF. The DNA of the CDR3 is TGTGCCAGCAGCGTAGGGGCAGGGATTCGATACGAGCAGTACTTC.

V usage is TRBV6-5 and J usage is TRBJ2-7; D gene ambiguous. V dropped 0 bases and J dropped 3 bases, with 15 bases sitting between them. Germline values: CDR1 MNHEY, CDR2 SVGAGI. CDR3 length equals 16 residues. This CDR3 is CASSYSSGQVRYEQYF. The CDR3 DNA sequence: TGTGCCAGCAGTTACTCCTCAGGTCAAGTACGCTACGAGCAGTACTTC.

This chain connects TRBV10-3 to TRBJ2-7, with D possibly matching TRBD1 (5 bases). The CDR3 runs to 13 residues. Germline values: CDR1 ENHRY, CDR2 SYGVKD. Trimming cost V 10 bases and J 0 bases, with 13 bases left between them. CDR3 DNA sequence: TGTGCCACCCAGGGTAGTGACTCCTACGAGCAGTACGTC. The encoded protein is CATQGSDSYEQYV.

This sequence joins TRBV7-3 and TRBJ2-5; 7 bases line up with TRBD1. In germline, CDR1 is SGHTA, CDR2 FQGTGA. V shed 3 bases, J shed 5 bases, and the junction held 0 bases outside the gene matches. The length of the CDR3 is 12 residues. CDR3 amino acids: CASSFRGETQYF. The CDR3 DNA reads as TGTGCCAGCAGCTTCAGGGGGGAGACCCAGTACTTC.

The chain has TRBV28 and TRBJ1-2; TRBD1 might be the D (5 bases). The CDR3 has 16 amino acids. Germline V CDR1 and CDR2: MDHEN, SYDVKM. V lost 2 bases, J lost 5 bases, and 18 bases lay in between. The CDR3 spells CASSLEGFPLKYGYTF. For the CDR3, the DNA is TGTGCCAGCAGTTTAGAGGGGTTTCCCCTAAAATATGGCTACACCTTC.

This chain links TRBV4-3 with TRBJ2-1; TRBD2 is a possible D gene (5 bases). This CDR3 is built from 13 residues. V shed 0 bases and J shed 10 bases, with 10 bases lying between them. Germline loops: CDR1 LGHNA, CDR2 YSLEER. The chain's CDR3 is CASSQEVAREQFF. CDR3 bases: TGCGCCAGCAGCCAAGAAGTAGCGCGGGAGCAGTTCTTC.

The V and J genes are TRBV6-5 and TRBJ1-4; D is perhaps TRBD1 (6 bases). The CDR3 is 15 residues long. Per the germline V gene, CDR1 is MNHEY and CDR2 is SVGAGI. Trimming pared 6 bases from V and 4 bases from J, leaving 15 bases between. The CDR3 sequence: CASRKASRGNEKLFF. CDR3 sequence (DNA): TGTGCCAGCAGGAAGGCAAGCAGGGGTAATGAAAAACTGTTTTTT.

V gene TRBV28 combines with J gene TRBJ1-2; no clear D gene. The CDR3 consists of 11 residues. Germline V CDR1 and CDR2: MDHEN, SYDVKM. V was cut by 2 bases and J by 6 bases, with 4 bases left in between. CDR3 sequence (DNA): TGTGCCAGCAGTTTAGGGGATGGCTACACCTTC. Encoded protein: CASSLGDGYTF.

The chain couples TRBV7-2 to TRBJ2-1, with 8 nucleotides matching TRBD2. V shed 0 bases and J 5 bases; nucleotides not matched to a gene: 3. CDR1 is SGHTA and CDR2 is FQGNSA in the germline V gene. CDR3 length: 15 amino acids. This CDR3 reads CASSLAAGGHNEQFF. The CDR3 region has the DNA TGTGCCAGCAGCTTAGCGGCGGGGGGCCACAATGAGCAGTTCTTC.

The chain carries TRBV6-5 and TRBJ1-1, with 7 bases that match TRBD1. CDR1 is MNHEY and CDR2 is SVGAGI in the germline V gene. The CDR3 loop spans 15 amino acids. Germline trimming cut 5 bases from V and 3 bases from J; bases unmatched to any gene: 9. The CDR3, as DNA: TGTGCCAGCAGTCTAACGACAGGGCAGTACACTGAAGCTTTCTTT. Its translation: CASSLTTGQYTEAFF.

There are a few counts of this clone. This chain connects TRBV6-5 to TRBJ1-1; TRBD1 agrees at 8 bases. CDR3 length: 14 amino acids. Per germline, CDR1 MNHEY and CDR2 SVGAGI. V shed 7 bases and J 2 bases; nucleotides not matched to a gene: 6. The DNA for the CDR3 is TGTGCCAGCAAGACTGACAGGGGAAACACTGAAGCTTTCTTT. This gives the protein CASKTDRGNTEAFF.

This chain links TRBV6-4 with TRBJ1-4, with D unclear. The CDR3 loop spans 13 amino acids. Trimming took 2 bases from V and 8 from J, leaving 9 bases between them. Germline CDR1 and CDR2: MRHNA and SNTAGT. The CDR3 region is CASSDIFGEKLFF. In nucleotides, the CDR3 is TGTGCCAGCAGTGACATCTTCGGGGAAAAACTGTTTTTT.

This chain connects TRBV6-1 to TRBJ2-5; TRBD1 or TRBD2 may be the D gene (5 bases each). The CDR3 spans 15 residues. Trimming pared 4 bases from V and 1 base from J, leaving 13 bases between. The germline V gene encodes CDR1 MNHNS and CDR2 SASEGT. The CDR3 region is CASSVWEGTQETQYF. CDR3 sequence (DNA): TGTGCCAGCAGTGTCTGGGAAGGGACCCAAGAGACCCAGTACTTC.

This sequence joins TRBV28 and TRBJ2-5, with 7 bases that match TRBD1. CDR1 MDHEN and CDR2 SYDVKM come from the germline V gene. The CDR3 loop spans 18 amino acids. The trim removed 3 bases at V and 2 bases at J, leaving 15 bases unmatched. CDR3 bases: TGTGCCAGCAGTTTTGCGTATGGGACAGTCGAGCCTCAAGAGACCCAGTACTTC. Translated: CASSFAYGTVEPQETQYF.

CDR3: CASSTGTEVRKAFF. The CDR3 DNA is TGCGCCAGCAGCACCGGGACAGAGGTGAGAAAAGCTTTCTTT. The rearrangement links TRBV5-1 to TRBJ1-1, with 7 positions matching TRBD1. The CDR3 covers 14 residues. Germline CDR1 SGHRS, CDR2 YFSETQ. With 4 bases clipped from V and 9 bases from J, the junction kept 12 bases outside the gene matches.

This rearrangement joins TRBV7-3 to TRBJ2-6; a possible D gene is TRBD1 (6 bases). Trimming took off 5 bases at V and 0 bases at J, with 14 bases between the two ends. CDR3 length: 17 amino acids. The germline V gene has CDR1 SGHTA and CDR2 FQGTGA. The CDR3 here is CASSRRDTTSGANVLTF. The CDR3 nucleotides read TGTGCCAGCAGCCGCCGGGACACAACCTCTGGGGCCAACGTCCTGACTTTC.

This CDR3 is CASSLDLFHPPDEQFF. In nucleotides, the CDR3 is TGTGCCAGCAGCTTAGATCTCTTTCACCCTCCCGATGAGCAGTTCTTC. The chain links TRBV7-9 to TRBJ2-1; D unclear. The CDR3 loop spans 16 amino acids. V lost 1 base and J 8 bases, leaving 18 bases between the germline ends. The germline V gene encodes CDR1 SEHNR and CDR2 FQNEAQ (reference sequence).

The chain carries TRBV4-2 and TRBJ1-5; D is unclear. Germline CDR1 and CDR2: LGHNA and YNFKEQ. The CDR3 totals 14 residues. Trimming cost V 1 base and J 9 bases, with 13 bases left between them. The chain's CDR3 is CASSQGESLWPQHF. Written as DNA, the CDR3 is TGTGCCAGCAGCCAAGGCGAGTCCCTATGGCCCCAGCATTTT.